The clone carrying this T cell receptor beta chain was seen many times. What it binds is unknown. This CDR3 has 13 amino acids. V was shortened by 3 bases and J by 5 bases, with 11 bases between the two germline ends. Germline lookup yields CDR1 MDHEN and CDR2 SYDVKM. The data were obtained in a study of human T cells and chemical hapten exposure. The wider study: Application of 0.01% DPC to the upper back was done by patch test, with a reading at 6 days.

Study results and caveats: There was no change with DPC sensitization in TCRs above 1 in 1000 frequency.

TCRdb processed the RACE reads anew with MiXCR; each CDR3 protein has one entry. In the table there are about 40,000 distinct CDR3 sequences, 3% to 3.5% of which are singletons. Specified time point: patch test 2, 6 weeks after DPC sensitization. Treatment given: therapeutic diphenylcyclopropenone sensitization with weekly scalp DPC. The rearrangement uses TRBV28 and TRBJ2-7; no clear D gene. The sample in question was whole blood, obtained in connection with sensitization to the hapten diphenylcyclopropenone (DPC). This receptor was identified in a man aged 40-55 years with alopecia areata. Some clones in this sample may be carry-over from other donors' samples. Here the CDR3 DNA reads TGTGCCAGCAGTTTCGTAGGGTTCGACGAGCAGTACTTC. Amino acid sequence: CASSFVGFDEQYF.